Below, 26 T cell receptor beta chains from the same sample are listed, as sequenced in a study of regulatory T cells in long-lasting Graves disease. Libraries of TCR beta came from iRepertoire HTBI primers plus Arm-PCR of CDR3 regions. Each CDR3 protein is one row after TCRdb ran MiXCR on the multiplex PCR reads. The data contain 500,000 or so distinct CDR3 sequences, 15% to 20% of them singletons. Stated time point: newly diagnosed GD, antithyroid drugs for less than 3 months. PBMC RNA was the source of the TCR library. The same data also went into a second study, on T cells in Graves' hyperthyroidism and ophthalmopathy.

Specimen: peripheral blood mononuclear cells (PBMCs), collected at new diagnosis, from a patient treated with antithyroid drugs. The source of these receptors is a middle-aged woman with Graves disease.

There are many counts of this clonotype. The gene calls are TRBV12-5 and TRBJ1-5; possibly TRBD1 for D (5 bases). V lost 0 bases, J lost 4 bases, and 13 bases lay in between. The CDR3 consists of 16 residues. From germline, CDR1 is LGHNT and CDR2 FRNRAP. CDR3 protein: CASGLVLGQGNQPQHF. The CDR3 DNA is TGTGCTAGTGGTTTGGTACTAGGGCAGGGTAATCAGCCCCAGCATTTT.

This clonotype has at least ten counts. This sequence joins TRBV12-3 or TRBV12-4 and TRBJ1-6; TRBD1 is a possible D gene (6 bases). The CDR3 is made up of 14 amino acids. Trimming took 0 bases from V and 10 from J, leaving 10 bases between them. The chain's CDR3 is CASSLAGGGSPLHF. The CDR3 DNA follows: TGTGCCAGCAGTTTAGCCGGGGGCGGATCACCCCTCCACTTT.

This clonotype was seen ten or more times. This CDR3 is CASAPGGPNEKLFF. Written as DNA, the CDR3 is TGTGCCAGCGCCCCGGGGGGACCTAATGAAAAACTGTTTTTT. The rearrangement links TRBV28 to TRBJ1-4; D might be TRBD1 (5 bases). CDR1 is MDHEN and CDR2 is SYDVKM in the germline V gene. Trimming took off 8 bases at V and 3 bases at J, with 13 bases between the two ends. The CDR3 has 14 amino acids. Variable domain in full (rest from reference TRBV28 and TRBJ1-4): DVKVTQSSRYLVKRTGEKVFLECVQDMDHENMFWYRQDPGLGLRLIYFSYDVKMKEKGDIPEGYSVSREKKERFSLILESASTNQTSMYLCASAPGGPNEKLFFGSGTQLSVL.

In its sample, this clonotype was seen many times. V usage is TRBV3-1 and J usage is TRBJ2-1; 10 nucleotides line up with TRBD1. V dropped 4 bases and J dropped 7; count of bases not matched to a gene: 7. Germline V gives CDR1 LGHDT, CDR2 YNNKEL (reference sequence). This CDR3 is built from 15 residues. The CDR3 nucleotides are TGTGCCAGCAGCCTCAGACAGGGGGCAGGGAATGAGCAGTTCTTC. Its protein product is CASSLRQGAGNEQFF.

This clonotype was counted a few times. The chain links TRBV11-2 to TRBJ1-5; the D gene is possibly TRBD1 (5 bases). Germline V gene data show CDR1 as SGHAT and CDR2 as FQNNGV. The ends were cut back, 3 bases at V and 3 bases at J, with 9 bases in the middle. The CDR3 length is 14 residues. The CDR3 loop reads CASSLWGDNQPQHF. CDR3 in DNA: TGTGCCAGCAGCTTGTGGGGGGACAATCAGCCCCAGCATTTT.

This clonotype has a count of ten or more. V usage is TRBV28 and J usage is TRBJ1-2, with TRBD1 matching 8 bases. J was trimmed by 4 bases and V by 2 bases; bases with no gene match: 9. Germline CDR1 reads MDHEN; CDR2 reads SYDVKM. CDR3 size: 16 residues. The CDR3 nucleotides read TGTGCCAGCAGTTTAGGGACAGGACCAAACCTCTATGGCTACACCTTC. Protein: CASSLGTGPNLYGYTF.

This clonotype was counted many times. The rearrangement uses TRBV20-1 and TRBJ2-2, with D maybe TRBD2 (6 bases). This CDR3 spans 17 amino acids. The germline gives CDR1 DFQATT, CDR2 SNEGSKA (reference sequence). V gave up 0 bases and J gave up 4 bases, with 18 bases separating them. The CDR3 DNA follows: TGCAGTGCTAGAGATGAGTGGAGGGCTCGGGGCACCGGGGAGCTGTTTTTT. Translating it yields CSARDEWRARGTGELFF.

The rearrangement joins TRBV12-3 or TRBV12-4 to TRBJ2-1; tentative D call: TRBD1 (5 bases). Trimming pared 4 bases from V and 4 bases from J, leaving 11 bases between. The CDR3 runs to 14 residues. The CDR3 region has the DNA TGTGCCAGCAGTTGGGGCCTTGGGTACAATGAGCAGTTCTTC. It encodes CASSWGLGYNEQFF.

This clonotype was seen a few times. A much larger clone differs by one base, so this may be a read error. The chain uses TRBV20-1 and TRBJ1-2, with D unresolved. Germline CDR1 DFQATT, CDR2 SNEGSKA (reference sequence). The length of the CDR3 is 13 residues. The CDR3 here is CSAGDPGNYGYTF. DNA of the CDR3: TGCAGTGCTGGAGACCCAGGAAACTATGGCTACACCTTC.

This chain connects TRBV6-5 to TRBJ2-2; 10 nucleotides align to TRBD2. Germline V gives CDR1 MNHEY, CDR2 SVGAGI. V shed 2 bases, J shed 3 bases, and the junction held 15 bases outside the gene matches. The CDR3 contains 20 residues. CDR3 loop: CASSYRLSYSGGPDTGELFF. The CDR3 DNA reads TGTGCCAGCAGTTACAGGCTCTCTTATAGCGGGGGGCCGGACACCGGGGAGCTGTTTTTT.

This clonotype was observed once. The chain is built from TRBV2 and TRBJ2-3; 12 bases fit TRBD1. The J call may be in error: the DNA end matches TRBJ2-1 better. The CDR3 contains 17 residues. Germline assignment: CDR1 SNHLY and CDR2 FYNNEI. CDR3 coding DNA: TGTGCCAGCAACTATCCCAGGGACAGGGGGCGGGCCGATGAGCAGTTCTTC. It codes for CASNYPRDRGRADEQFF.

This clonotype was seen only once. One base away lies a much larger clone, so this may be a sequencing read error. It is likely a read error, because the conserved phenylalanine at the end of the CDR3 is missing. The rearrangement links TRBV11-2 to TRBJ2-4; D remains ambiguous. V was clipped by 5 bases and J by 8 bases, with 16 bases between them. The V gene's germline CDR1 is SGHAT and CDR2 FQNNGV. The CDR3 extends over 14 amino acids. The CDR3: CASSPRPDRDIQYV. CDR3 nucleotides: TGTGCCAGCAGCCCGCGGCCGGACCGAGACATTCAGTACGTC.

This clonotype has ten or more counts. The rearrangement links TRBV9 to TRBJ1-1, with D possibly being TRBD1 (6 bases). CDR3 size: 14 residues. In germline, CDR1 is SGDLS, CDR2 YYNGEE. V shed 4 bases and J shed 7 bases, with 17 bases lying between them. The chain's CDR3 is CASSPRRDTLEAFF. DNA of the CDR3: TGTGCCAGCAGCCCAAGGAGGGACACTCTTGAAGCTTTCTTT.

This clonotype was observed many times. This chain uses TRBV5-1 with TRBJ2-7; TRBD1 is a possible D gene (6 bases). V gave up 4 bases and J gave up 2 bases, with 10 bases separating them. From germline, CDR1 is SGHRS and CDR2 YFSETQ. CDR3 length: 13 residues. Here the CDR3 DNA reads TGCGCCAGCAGCAACAGGGCCCCCTACGAGCAGTACTTC. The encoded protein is CASSNRAPYEQYF.

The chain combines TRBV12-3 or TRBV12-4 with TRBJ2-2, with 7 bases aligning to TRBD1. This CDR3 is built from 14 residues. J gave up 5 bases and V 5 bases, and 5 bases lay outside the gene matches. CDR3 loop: CASSRLQGTGELFF. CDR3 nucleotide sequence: TGTGCCAGCAGTCGATTACAGGGGACCGGGGAGCTGTTTTTT.

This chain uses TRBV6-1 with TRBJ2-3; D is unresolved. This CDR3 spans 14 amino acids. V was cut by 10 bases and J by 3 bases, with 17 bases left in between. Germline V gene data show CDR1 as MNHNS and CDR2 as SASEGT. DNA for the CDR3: TGTGCCATCCGACCCCCGGTGGGGACAGATACGCAGTATTTT. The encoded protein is CAIRPPVGTDTQYF.

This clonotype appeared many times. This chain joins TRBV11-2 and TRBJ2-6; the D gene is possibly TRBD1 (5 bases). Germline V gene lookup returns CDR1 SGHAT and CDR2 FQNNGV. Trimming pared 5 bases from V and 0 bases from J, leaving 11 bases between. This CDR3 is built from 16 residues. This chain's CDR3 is CASSLTAFSGANVLTF. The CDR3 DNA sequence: TGTGCCAGCAGCCTGACAGCATTCTCTGGGGCCAACGTCCTGACTTTC.

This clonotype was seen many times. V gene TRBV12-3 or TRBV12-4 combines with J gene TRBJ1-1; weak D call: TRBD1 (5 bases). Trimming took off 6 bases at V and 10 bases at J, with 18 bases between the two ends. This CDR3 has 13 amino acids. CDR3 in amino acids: CASRGVISKGAFF. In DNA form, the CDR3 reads TGTGCCAGCAGGGGGGTGATAAGTAAGGGAGCTTTCTTT.

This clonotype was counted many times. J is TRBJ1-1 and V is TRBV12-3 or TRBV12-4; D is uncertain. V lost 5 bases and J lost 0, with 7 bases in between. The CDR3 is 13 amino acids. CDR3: CASSRLMNTEAFF. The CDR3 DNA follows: TGTGCCAGCAGTCGACTCATGAACACTGAAGCTTTCTTT.

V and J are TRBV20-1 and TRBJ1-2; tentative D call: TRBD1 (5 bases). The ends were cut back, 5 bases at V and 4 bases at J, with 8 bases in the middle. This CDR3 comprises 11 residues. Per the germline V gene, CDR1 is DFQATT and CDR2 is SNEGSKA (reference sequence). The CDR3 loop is CSALTGYGYTF. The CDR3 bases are TGCAGTGCTCTAACAGGCTATGGCTACACCTTC.

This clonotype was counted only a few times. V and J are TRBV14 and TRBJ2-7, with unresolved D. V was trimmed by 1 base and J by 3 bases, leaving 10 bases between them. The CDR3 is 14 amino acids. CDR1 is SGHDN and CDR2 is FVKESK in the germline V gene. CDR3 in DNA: TGTGCCAGCAGCCAAGGAAGGCGGTACTACGAGCAGTACTTC. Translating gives CASSQGRRYYEQYF. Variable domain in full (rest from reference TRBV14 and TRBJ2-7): EAGVTQFPSHSVIEKGQTVTLRCDPISGHDNLYWYRRVMGKEIKFLLHFVKESKQDESGMPNNRFLAERTGGTYSTLKVQPAELEDSGVYFCASSQGRRYYEQYFGPGTRLTVT.

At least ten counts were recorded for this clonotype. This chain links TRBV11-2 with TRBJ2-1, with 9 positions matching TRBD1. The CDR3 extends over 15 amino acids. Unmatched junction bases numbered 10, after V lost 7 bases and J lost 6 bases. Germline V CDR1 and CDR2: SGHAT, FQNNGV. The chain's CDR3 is CASTHRDRVGNEQFF. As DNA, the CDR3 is TGTGCCAGCACCCACCGGGACAGGGTGGGCAATGAGCAGTTCTTC.

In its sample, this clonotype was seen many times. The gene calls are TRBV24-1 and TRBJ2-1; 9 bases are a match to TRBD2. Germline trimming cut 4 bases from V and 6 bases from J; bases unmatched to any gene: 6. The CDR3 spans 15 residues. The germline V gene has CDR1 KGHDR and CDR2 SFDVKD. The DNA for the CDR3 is TGTGCCACCAGTGAAGGCGGGGGGGCCGGCAATGAGCAGTTCTTC. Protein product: CATSEGGGAGNEQFF.

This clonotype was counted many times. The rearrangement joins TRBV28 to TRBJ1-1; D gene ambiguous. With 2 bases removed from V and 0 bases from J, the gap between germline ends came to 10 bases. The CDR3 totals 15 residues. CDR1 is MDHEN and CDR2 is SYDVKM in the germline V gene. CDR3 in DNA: TGTGCCAGCAGTTTACATGGACCGTTGAACACTGAAGCTTTCTTT. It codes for CASSLHGPLNTEAFF.

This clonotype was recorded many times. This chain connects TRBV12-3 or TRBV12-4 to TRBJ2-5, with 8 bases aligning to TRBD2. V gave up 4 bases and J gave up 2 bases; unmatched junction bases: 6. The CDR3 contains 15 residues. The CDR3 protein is CASSSGGGGQETQYF. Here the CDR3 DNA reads TGTGCCAGCAGTTCCGGGGGGGGAGGGCAAGAGACCCAGTACTTC.

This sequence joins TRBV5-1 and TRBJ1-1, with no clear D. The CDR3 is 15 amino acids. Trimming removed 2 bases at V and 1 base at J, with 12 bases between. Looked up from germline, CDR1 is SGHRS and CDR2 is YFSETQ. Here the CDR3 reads CASSLWETKNTEAFF. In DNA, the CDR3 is TGCGCCAGCAGCTTATGGGAGACTAAGAACACTGAAGCTTTCTTT.